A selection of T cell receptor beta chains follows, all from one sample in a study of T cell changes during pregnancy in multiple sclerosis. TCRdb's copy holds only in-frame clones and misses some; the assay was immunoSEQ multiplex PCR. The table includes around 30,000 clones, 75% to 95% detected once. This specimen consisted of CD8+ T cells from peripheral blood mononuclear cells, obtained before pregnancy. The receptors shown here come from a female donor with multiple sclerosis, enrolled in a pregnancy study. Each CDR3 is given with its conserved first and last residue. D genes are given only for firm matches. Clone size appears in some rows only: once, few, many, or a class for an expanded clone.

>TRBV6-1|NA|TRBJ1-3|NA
TGTGCCAGCAGTGAATTCGAGACAGTCGGAAACACCATATATTTT
CASSEFETVGNTIYF
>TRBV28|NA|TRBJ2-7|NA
TGTGCCAGCAGTTCCCCCCGCGAACCGAGCTCCTACGAGCAGTACTTC
CASSSPREPSSYEQYF
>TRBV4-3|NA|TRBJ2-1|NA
TGCGCCAGCAGCCAAGACCGCGCAGGCGCAGTTACAATGATGCAGTTCTTC
CASSQDRAGAVTMMQFF
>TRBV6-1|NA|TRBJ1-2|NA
TGTGCCAGCAGTGAAGACAGTAACTATGGCTACACCTTC
CASSEDSNYGYTF
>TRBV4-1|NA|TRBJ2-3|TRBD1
TGCGCCAGCAGCCCAGGGCCGACAGGGCGGACAGATACGCAGTATTTT
CASSPGPTGRTDTQYF
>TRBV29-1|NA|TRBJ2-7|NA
TGCAGCGTTGAGCTATTCCCGGGACAAGAATCCTACGAGCAGTACTTC
CSVELFPGQESYEQYF
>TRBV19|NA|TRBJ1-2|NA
TGTGCCAGTACCGTGACAGCTGGCTATGGCTACACCTTC
CASTVTAGYGYTF
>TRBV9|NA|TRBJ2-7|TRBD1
TGTGCCAGCAGTGAGGACAGGGGCTCCTACGAGCAGTACTTC
CASSEDRGSYEQYF
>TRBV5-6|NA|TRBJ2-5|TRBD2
TGTGCCAGCAGCCAGGATGAGCGGGAGTACCAAGAGACCCAGTACTTC
CASSQDEREYQETQYF
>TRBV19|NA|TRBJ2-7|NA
TGTGCCAGTAGTATAGCCGGGGTATCCTACGAGCAGTACTTC
CASSIAGVSYEQYF
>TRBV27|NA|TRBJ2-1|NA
TGTGCCAGCAGTTTATCGGGAGCCCGTGAGCAGTTCTTC
CASSLSGAREQFF
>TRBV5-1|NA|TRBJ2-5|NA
TGCGCCAGCAGCCTTCCAGGGGAGACCCAGTACTTC
CASSLPGETQYF
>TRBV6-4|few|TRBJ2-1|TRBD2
TGTGCCAGCAGTGACTCGGGACTAGCGACGGATGAGCAGTTCTTC
CASSDSGLATDEQFF
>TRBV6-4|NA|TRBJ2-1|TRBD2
TGTGCCAGCAGTGGCACCGGGACTAGCGGATACAATGAGCAGTTCTTC
CASSGTGTSGYNEQFF
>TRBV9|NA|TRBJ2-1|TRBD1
TGTGCCAGCAGCGTAGCGAGAGACAGGGTCTTAAATGAGCAGTTCTTC
CASSVARDRVLNEQFF
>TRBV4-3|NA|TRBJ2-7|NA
TGCGCCAGCAGCCAATCCTCTCTTAAGGGGTCCTACGAGCAGTACTTC
CASSQSSLKGSYEQYF
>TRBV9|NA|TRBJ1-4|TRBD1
TGTGCCAGCAGCGGAGGGACAGGGGGCAATTCGGAGAAACTGTTTTTT
CASSGGTGGNSEKLFF
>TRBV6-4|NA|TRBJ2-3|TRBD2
TGTGCCAGCAGTGAGTCGGGAGGGGGCACAGATACGCAGTATTTT
CASSESGGGTDTQYF
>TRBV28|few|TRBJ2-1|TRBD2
TGTGCCAGCAGTTTGGGACTAGCGGGAACGTATGAGCAGTTCTTC
CASSLGLAGTYEQFF
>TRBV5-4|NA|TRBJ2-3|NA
TGTGCCAGCAGCTTGGTTGGTCGGGGGTGGAGTACAGATACGCAGTATTTT
CASSLVGRGWSTDTQYF
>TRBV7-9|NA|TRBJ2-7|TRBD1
TGTGCCAGCAGCTTGGGGACAGCCGAGCAGTACTTC
CASSLGTAEQYF
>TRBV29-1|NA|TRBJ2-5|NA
TGCAGCGTTGATTCAGGGCAGACCCACTCCACCCAGTACTTC
CSVDSGQTHSTQYF
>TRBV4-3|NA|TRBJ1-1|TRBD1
TGCGCCAGCAGCCCGACAGGGGCGACTGAAGCTTTCTTT
CASSPTGATEAFF
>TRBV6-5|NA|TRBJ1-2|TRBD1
TGTGCCAGCAGTTACAGTCGGACAGGGGGCGGCTATGGCTACACCTTC
CASSYSRTGGGYGYTF
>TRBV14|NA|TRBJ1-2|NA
TGTGCCAGCAGCCCTTCTTTAGGGGCCAACTATGGCTACACCTTC
CASSPSLGANYGYTF
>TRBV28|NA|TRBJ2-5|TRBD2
TGTGCCAGCAGTTTATTGCGGGAGGGCAGGGAGACCCAGTACTTC
CASSLLREGRETQYF
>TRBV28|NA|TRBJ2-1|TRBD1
TGTGCCAGCAGCCCAGGACAGGGGGCGTGGGATGAGCAGTTCTTC
CASSPGQGAWDEQFF
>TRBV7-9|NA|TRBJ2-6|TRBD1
TGTGCCAGCAGCTTAGGGTCCCTCACAGGGGTCTCTGGGGCCAACGTCCTGACTTTC
CASSLGSLTGVSGANVLTF
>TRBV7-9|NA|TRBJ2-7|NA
TGTGCCAGCAGCCCCAAGACAGGGAGGGAGCAGTACTTC
CASSPKTGREQYF
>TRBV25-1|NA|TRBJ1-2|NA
TGTGCCAGCAGTGAATCAGACAGACACTATGGCTACACCTTC
CASSESDRHYGYTF
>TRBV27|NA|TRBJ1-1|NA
TGTGCCAGCAGTTTATTCGGGGGGCATGGTGAAGCTTTCTTT
CASSLFGGHGEAFF
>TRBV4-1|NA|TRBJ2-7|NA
TGCGCCAGCAGCCAAACACAGGGCTACGAGCAGTACTTC
CASSQTQGYEQYF
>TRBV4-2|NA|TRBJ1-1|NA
TGTGCCAGCAGCCACCCAAGCGACAGACCGAACACTGAAGCTTTCTTT
CASSHPSDRPNTEAFF
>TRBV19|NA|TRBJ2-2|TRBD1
TGTGCCAGTAGTCGACGGACAGGGGACAACACCGGGGAGCTGTTTTTT
CASSRRTGDNTGELFF
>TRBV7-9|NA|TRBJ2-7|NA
TGTGCCAGCAGCCCCCAGGGGGGAGGCCATCCCTACGAGCAGTACTTC
CASSPQGGGHPYEQYF
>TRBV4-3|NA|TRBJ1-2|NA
TGCGCCAGCAGCCAAGAGAGAACCTACTATGGCTACACCTTC
CASSQERTYYGYTF
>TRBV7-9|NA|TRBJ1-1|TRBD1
TGTGCCAGCAGCCCCCGTCCGGACAGGGGGGGAAACACTGAAGCTTTCTTT
CASSPRPDRGGNTEAFF
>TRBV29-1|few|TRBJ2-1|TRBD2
TGCAGCGTTGTGACTAGCGGCTACAATGAGCAGTTCTTC
CSVVTSGYNEQFF
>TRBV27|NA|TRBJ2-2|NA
TGTGCCAGCAGTACTCTGACAGGGAACACCGGGGAGCTGTTTTTT
CASSTLTGNTGELFF
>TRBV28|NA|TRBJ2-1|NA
TGTGCCAGCAGTCCCCAGGGACTGACCTCCTACAATGAGCAGTTCTTC
CASSPQGLTSYNEQFF
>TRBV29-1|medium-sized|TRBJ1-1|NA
TGCAGCGTGTCTCACAGGGAGGGCACTGAAGCTTTCTTT
CSVSHREGTEAFF
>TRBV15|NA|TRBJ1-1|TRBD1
TGTGCCACCAGGGACAGGGATCACCCTGAAGCTTTCTTT
CATRDRDHPEAFF
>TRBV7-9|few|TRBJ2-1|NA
TGTGCCAGCAGCTTAGCAGGGGACAATGAGCAGTTCTTC
CASSLAGDNEQFF
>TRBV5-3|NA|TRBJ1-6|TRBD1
TGTGCCAGAAGCTGGACAGGGGGCTATAATTCACCCCTCCACTTT
CARSWTGGYNSPLHF
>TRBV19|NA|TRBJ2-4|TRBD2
TGTGCCAGTCCCGCTAGCGGTTATGCCAAAAACATTCAGTACTTC
CASPASGYAKNIQYF
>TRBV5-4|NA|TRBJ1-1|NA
TGTGCCAGCAGCTCCGTCGGGGAACTGAACACTGAAGCTTTCTTT
CASSSVGELNTEAFF
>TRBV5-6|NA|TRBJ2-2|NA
TGTGCCAGCAGCTTTAAGGGGACCGGGGAGCTGTTTTTT
CASSFKGTGELFF
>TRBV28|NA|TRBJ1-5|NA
TGTGCCAGCCGAGGGCACGGGGGGCTTCAACAGCCCCAGCATTTT
CASRGHGGLQQPQHF
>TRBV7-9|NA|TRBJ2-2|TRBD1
TGTGCCAGCAGCGGGACAGGGGTCGGGGAGCTGTTTTTT
CASSGTGVGELFF
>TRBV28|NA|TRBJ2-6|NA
TGTGCCAGCAGCTATATTGGCGGGGGCTTTCCAGGGGCCAACGTCCTGACTTTC
CASSYIGGGFPGANVLTF
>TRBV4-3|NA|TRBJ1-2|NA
TGCGCCAGCAGCCAAGAGACGGAGACCCCGTATGGCTACACCTTC
CASSQETETPYGYTF
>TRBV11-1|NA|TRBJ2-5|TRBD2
TGTGCCAGCAGCCAGACGTCTAGCGGGAGGGTAGAGACCCAGTACTTC
CASSQTSSGRVETQYF
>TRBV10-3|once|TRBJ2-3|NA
TGTGCCATCAGTGAAGCAACAGATACGCAGTATTTT
CAISEATDTQYF
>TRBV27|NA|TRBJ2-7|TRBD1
TGTGCCAGCAGTTTAACAGGGGGCGGCGAGCAGTACTTC
CASSLTGGGEQYF
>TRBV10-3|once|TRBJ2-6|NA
TGTGCCATCAGTGTAGCCTTCTGGGTTTCTGGGGCCAACGTCCTGACTTTC
CAISVAFWVSGANVLTF
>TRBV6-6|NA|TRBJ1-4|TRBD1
TGTGCCAGCGGGGACAGTTGGGGGAATGAAAAACTGTTTTTT
CASGDSWGNEKLFF
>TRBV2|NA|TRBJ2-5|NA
TGTGCCAGCACCCTACGGACAGGAGGGATTGAGACCCAGTACTTC
CASTLRTGGIETQYF